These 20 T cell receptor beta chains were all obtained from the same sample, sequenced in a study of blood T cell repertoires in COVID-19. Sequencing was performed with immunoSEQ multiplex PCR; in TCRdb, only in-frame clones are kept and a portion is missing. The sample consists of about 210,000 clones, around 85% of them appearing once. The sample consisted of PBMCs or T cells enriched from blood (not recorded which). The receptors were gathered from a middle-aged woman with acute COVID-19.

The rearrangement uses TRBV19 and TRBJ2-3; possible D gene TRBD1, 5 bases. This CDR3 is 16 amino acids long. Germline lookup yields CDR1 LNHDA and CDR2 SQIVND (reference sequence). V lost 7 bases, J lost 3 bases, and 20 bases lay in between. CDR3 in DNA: TGTGCCAGTAATTTTATGTTCGACAGAATTACAGATACGCAGTATTTT. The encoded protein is CASNFMFDRITDTQYF.

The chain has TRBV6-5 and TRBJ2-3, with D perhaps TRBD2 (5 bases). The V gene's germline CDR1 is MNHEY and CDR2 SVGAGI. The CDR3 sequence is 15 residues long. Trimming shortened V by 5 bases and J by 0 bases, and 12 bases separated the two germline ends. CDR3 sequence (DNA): TGTGCCAGCAGTCCAAGCGGACGTAGCACAGATACGCAGTATTTT. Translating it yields CASSPSGRSTDTQYF.

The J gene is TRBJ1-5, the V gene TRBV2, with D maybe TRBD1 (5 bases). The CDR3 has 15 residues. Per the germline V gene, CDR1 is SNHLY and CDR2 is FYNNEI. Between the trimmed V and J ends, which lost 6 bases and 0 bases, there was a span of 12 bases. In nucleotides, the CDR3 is TGTGCCAGCAGGGAGGGGATCAGTAGCAATCAGCCCCAGCATTTT. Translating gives CASREGISSNQPQHF.

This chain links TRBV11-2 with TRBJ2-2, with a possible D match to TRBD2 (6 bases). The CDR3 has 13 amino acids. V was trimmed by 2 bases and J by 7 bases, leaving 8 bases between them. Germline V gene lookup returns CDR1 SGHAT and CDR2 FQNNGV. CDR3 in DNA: TGTGCCAGCAGCTTACCGGGAGTCGGGGAGCTGTTTTTT. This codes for CASSLPGVGELFF.

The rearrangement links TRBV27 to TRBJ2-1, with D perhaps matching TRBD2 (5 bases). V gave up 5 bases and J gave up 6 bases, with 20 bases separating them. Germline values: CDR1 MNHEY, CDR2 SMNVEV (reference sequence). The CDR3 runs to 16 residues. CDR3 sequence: CASSRWTLRVGNEQFF. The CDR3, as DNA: TGTGCCAGCAGTCGATGGACTTTGAGGGTGGGCAATGAGCAGTTCTTC.

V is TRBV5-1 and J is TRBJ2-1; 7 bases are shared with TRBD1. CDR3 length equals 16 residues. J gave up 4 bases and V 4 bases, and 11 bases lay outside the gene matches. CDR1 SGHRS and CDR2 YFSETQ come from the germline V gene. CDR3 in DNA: TGCGCCAGCAGCCTTCGCATGGGACAGCTATACAATGAGCAGTTCTTC. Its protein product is CASSLRMGQLYNEQFF.

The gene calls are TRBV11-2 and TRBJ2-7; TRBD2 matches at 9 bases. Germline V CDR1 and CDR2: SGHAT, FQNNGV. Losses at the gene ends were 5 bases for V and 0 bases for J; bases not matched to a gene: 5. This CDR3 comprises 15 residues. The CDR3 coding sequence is TGTGCCAGCAGCCCTAGACTAGCGGCCTCCTACGAGCAGTACTTC. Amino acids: CASSPRLAASYEQYF.

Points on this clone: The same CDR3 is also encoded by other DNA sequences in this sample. The CDR3 spells CASSRGQGTDTQYF. The CDR3 nucleotides read TGTGCCAGCAGCCGAGGACAGGGCACAGATACGCAGTATTTT. The chain recombines TRBV2 with TRBJ2-3, with 7 positions matching TRBD1. CDR1 and CDR2 from the germline V gene are SNHLY and FYNNEI. With 6 bases clipped from V and 1 base from J, the junction kept 4 bases outside the gene matches. CDR3 length: 14 residues.

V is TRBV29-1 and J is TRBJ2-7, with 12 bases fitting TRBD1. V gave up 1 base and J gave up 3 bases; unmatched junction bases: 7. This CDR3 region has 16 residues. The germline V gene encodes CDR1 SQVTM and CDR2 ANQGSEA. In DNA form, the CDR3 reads TGCAGCGTTGAAGGATACCGGGACAGGGGGCTCTACGAGCAGTACTTC. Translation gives CSVEGYRDRGLYEQYF.

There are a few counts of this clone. In DNA form, the CDR3 reads TGTGCCAGCAGCCCCGGACAGTATAGCAATCAGCCCCAGCATTTT. Protein: CASSPGQYSNQPQHF. The V call is TRBV7-6, the J call TRBJ1-5; perhaps TRBD1 as D (6 bases). Germline V gene data show CDR1 as SGHVS and CDR2 as FNYEAQ. V lost 5 bases, J lost 0 bases, and 11 bases lay in between. The CDR3 consists of 15 residues.

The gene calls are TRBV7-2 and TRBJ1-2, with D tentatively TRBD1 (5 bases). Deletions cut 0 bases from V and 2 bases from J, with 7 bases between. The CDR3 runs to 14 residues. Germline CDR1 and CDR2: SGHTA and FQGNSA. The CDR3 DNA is TGTGCCAGCAGCTTAGCGGGGGGGAACTATGGCTACACCTTC. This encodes CASSLAGGNYGYTF.

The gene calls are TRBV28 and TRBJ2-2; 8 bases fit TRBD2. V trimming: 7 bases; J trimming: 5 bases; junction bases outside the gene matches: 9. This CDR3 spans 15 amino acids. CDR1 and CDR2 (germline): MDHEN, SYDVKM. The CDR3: CASKISGRDTGELFF. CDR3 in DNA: TGTGCCAGCAAGATAAGCGGGAGAGATACCGGGGAGCTGTTTTTT.

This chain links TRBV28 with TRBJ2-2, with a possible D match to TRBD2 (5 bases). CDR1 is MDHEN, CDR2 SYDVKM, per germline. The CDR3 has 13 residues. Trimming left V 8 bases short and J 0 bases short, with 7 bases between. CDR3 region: CASRTSNTGELFF. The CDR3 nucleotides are TGTGCCAGCCGGACTTCGAACACCGGGGAGCTGTTTTTT. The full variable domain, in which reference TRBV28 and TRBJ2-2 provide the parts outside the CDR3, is DVKVTQSSRYLVKRTGEKVFLECVQDMDHENMFWYRQDPGLGLRLIYFSYDVKMKEKGDIPEGYSVSREKKERFSLILESASTNQTSMYLCASRTSNTGELFFGEGSRLTVL.

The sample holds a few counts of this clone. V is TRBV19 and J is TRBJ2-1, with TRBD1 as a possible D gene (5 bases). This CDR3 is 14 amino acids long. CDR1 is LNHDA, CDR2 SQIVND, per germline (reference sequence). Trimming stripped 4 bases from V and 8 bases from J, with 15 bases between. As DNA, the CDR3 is TGTGCCAGTAGTACCTACCAAACAGGCTATGAGCAGTTCTTC. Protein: CASSTYQTGYEQFF.

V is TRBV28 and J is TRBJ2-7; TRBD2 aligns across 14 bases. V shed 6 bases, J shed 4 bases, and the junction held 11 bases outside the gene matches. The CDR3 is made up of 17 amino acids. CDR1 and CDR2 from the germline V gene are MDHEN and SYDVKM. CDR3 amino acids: CASSPPGTSGSRYEQYF. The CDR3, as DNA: TGTGCCAGCAGCCCACCCGGGACTAGCGGGAGTAGGTACGAGCAGTACTTC.

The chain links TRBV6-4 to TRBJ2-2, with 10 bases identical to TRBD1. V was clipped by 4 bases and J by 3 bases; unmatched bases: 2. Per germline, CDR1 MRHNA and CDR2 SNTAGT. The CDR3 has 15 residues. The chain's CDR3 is CASSGGQGDTGELFF. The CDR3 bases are TGTGCCAGCAGTGGAGGACAGGGGGACACCGGGGAGCTGTTTTTT.

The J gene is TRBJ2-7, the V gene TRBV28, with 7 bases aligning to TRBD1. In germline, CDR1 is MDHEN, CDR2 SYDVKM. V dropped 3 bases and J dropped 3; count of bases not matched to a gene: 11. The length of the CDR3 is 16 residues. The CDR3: CASSFFKGQPFYEQYF. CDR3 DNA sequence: TGTGCCAGCAGTTTTTTCAAGGGACAGCCGTTCTACGAGCAGTACTTC.

In DNA, the CDR3 is TGTGCCAGCAGCTCAGGGCTAGCGGGAGCTGAGCAGTTCTTC. The encoded protein is CASSSGLAGAEQFF. V and J are TRBV7-2 and TRBJ2-1; TRBD2 matches at 10 bases. In germline, CDR1 is SGHTA, CDR2 FQGNSA. V shed 4 bases, J shed 9 bases, and the junction held 6 bases outside the gene matches. The CDR3 contains 14 residues.

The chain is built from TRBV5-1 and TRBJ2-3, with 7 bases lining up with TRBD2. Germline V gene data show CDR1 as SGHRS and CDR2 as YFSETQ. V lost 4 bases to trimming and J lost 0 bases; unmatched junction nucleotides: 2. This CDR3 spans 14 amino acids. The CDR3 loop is CASSPGRSTDTQYF. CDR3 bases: TGCGCCAGCAGCCCCGGGAGGAGCACAGATACGCAGTATTTT. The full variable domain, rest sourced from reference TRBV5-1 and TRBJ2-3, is KAGVTQTPRYLIKTRGQQVTLSCSPISGHRSVSWYQQTPGQGLQFLFEYFSETQRNKGNFPGRFSGRQFSNSRSEMNVSTLELGDSALYLCASSPGRSTDTQYFGPGTRLTVL.

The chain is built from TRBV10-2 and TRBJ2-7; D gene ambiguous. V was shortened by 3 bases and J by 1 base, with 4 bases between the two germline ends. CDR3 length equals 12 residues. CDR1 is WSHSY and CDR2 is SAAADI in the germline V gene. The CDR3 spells CASSDTSYEQYF. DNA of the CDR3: TGCGCCAGCAGTGACACTTCCTACGAGCAGTACTTC.